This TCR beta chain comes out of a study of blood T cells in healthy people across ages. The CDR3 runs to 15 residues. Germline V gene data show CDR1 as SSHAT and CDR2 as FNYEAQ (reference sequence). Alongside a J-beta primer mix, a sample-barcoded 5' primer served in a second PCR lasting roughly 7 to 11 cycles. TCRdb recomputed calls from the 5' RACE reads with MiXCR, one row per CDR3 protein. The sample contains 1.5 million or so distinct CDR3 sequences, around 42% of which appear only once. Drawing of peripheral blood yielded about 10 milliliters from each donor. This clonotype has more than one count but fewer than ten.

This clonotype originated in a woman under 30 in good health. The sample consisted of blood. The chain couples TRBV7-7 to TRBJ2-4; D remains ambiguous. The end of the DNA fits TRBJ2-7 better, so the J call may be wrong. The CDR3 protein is CASSSLQGTSYEQYF. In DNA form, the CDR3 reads TGTGCCAGCAGCTCCCTCCAAGGTACCTCCTACGAGCAGTACTTC.